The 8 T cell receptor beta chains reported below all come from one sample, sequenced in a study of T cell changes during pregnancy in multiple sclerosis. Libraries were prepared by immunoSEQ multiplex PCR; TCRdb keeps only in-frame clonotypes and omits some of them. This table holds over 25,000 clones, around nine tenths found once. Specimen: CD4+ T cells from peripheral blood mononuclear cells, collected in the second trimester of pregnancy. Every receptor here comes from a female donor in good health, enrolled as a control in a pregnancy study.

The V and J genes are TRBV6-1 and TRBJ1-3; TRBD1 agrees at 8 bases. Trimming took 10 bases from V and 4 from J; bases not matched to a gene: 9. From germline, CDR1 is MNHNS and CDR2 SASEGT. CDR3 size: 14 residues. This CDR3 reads CAMASGTGGNTIYF. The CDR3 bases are TGTGCCATGGCCTCCGGGACAGGAGGAAACACCATATATTTT.

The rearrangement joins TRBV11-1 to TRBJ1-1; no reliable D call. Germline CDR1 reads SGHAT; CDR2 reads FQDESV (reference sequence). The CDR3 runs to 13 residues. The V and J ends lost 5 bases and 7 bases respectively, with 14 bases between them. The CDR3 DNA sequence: TGTGCCAGCAGCCGACTCCGAGGCCTTGAAGCTTTCTTT. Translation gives CASSRLRGLEAFF.

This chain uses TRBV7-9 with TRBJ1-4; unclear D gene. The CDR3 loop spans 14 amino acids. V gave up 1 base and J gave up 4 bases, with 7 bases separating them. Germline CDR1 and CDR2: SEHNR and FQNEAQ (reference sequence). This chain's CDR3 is CASSLVSFNEKLFF. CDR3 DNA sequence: TGTGCCAGCAGCTTAGTTAGCTTTAATGAAAAACTGTTTTTT.

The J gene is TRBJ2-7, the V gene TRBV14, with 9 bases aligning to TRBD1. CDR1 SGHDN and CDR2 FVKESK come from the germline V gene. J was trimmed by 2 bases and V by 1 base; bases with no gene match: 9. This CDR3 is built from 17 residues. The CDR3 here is CASSQGTGVKDTYEQYF. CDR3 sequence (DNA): TGTGCCAGCAGCCAAGGGACAGGGGTCAAGGATACCTACGAGCAGTACTTC.

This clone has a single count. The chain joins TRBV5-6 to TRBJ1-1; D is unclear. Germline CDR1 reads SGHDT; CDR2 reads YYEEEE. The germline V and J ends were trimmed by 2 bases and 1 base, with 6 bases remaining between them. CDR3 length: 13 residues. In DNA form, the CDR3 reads TGTGCCAGCAGCTTAGGGAGGAACACTGAAGCTTTCTTT. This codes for CASSLGRNTEAFF.

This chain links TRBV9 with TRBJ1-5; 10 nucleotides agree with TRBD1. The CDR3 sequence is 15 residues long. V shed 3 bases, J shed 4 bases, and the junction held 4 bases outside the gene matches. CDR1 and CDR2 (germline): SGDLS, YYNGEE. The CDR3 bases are TGTGCCAGCAGCGGAGGACAGGGGGAAAATCAGCCCCAGCATTTT. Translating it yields CASSGGQGENQPQHF.

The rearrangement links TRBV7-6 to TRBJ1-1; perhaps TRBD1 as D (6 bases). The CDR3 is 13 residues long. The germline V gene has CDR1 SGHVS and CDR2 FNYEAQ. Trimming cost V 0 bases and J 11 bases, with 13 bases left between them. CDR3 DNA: TGTGCCAGCAGCTTAGCCCCCCACAGGGAGGCTTTCTTT. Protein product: CASSLAPHREAFF.

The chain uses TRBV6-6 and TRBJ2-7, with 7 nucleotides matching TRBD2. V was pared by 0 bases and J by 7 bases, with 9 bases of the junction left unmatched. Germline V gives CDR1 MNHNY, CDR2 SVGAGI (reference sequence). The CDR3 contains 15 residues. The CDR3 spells CASSYSAGVGQEQYF. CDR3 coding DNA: TGTGCCAGCAGTTACTCGGCGGGAGTGGGTCAGGAGCAGTACTTC.